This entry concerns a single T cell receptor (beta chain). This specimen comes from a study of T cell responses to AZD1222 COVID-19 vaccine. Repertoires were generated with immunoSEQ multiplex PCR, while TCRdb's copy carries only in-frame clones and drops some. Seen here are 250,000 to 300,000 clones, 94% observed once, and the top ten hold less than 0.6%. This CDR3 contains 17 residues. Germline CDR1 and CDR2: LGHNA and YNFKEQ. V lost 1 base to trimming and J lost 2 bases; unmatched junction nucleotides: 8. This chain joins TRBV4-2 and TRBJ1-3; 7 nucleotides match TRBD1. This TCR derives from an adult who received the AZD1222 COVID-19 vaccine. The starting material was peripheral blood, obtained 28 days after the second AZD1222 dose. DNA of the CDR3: TGTGCCAGCAGCCAAGCTTCTAACAGGGGAGCTGGAAACACCATATATTTT. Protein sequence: CASSQASNRGAGNTIYF.